These 14 T cell receptor beta chains came from one sample sequenced in a study of blood T cell repertoires in COVID-19. Produced via immunoSEQ multiplex PCR; TCRdb's table is partial and in-frame only. Of approximately 52,000 clones listed, roughly 91% are singletons. Material for sequencing was peripheral blood. The receptors come from a human donor in a cohort sampled during active COVID-19.

The CDR3 region is CASSFKETQYF. DNA of the CDR3: TGTGCCAGCAGTTTTAAAGAGACCCAGTACTTC. The rearrangement uses TRBV27 and TRBJ2-5; no clear D gene. The CDR3 sequence is 11 residues long. CDR1 MNHEY and CDR2 SMNVEV come from the germline V gene (reference sequence). Deletions cut 3 bases from V and 3 bases from J, with 2 bases between.

This sequence joins TRBV11-2 and TRBJ2-7; maybe TRBD2 (6 bases). Germline loops: CDR1 SGHAT, CDR2 FQNNGV. The CDR3 extends over 13 amino acids. V lost 0 bases and J 6 bases, leaving 9 bases between the germline ends. CDR3 loop: CASSLEYGGEQYF. In nucleotides, the CDR3 is TGTGCCAGCAGCTTAGAGTACGGGGGCGAGCAGTACTTC.

This chain connects TRBV27 to TRBJ2-1, with TRBD1 matching over 11 bases. CDR3 length equals 16 residues. The V segment lost 5 bases and the J segment 7 bases; nucleotides outside the gene matches: 10. CDR1 is MNHEY, CDR2 SMNVEV, per germline (reference sequence). The CDR3 loop is CASSPIGTGGRNEQFF. The CDR3 DNA follows: TGTGCCAGCAGTCCTATTGGGACAGGGGGACGGAATGAGCAGTTCTTC.

The chain links TRBV5-5 to TRBJ2-1; 7 bases line up with TRBD2. The length of the CDR3 is 19 residues. CDR1 is SGHKS, CDR2 YYEKEE, per germline (reference sequence). V was pared by 0 bases and J by 7 bases, with 19 bases of the junction left unmatched. The DNA of the CDR3 is TGTGCCAGCAGCTTGGCCTTGGAGGGCGGTCTAGCGGCTATAAATGAGCAGTTCTTC. Translation gives CASSLALEGGLAAINEQFF.

This clone has only one observation. CDR3 DNA sequence: TGTGCCAGCAGCGCGCAGGGAGGAATCGAAAAACTGTTTTTT. Its protein is CASSAQGGIEKLFF. The chain uses TRBV9 and TRBJ1-4; possibly TRBD1 for D (5 bases). This CDR3 is built from 14 residues. V lost 3 bases and J lost 8, with 14 bases in between. CDR1 is SGDLS, CDR2 YYNGEE, per germline.

This chain links TRBV7-9 with TRBJ2-3; 10 nucleotides match TRBD2. This CDR3 region has 14 residues. V lost 5 bases, J lost 4 bases, and 3 bases stayed unmatched. Germline CDR1 and CDR2: SEHNR and FQNEAQ (reference sequence). In nucleotides, the CDR3 is TGTGCCAGCAGCGGTGGGACTAGCGCAGATACGCAGTATTTT. Its translation: CASSGGTSADTQYF.

This sequence joins TRBV2 and TRBJ1-6, with a weak D call TRBD1 (5 bases). This CDR3 is 18 amino acids long. Germline CDR1 is SNHLY and CDR2 is FYNNEI. Between the trimmed V and J ends, which lost 7 bases and 5 bases, there was a span of 24 bases. CDR3 DNA: TGTGCCAGCACCATCACGGGGGTGCTGGGGGGGGATAATTCACCCCTCCACTTT. This gives the protein CASTITGVLGGDNSPLHF.

The V and J genes are TRBV2 and TRBJ2-7; TRBD2 matches at 11 bases. The CDR3 loop spans 18 amino acids. The junction had 11 bases not matched to a gene; V was cut back by 1 base and J by 3 bases. CDR1 and CDR2 (germline): SNHLY, FYNNEI. CDR3 nucleotides: TGTGCCAGCAGTGAAGGGGGGCTAGCGGGAGGCCTAAACTACGAGCAGTACTTC. It encodes CASSEGGLAGGLNYEQYF.

The rearrangement uses TRBV11-2 and TRBJ2-7; 10 bases line up with TRBD2. Looked up from germline, CDR1 is SGHAT and CDR2 is FQNNGV. The V gene end was trimmed by 0 bases and the J gene end by 4 bases; junction bases not matched to a gene: 6. The CDR3 extends over 16 amino acids. Here the CDR3 reads CASSLEPLAGPYEQYF. The CDR3 nucleotides are TGTGCCAGCAGCTTAGAGCCACTAGCGGGACCATACGAGCAGTACTTC.

J is TRBJ1-6 and V is TRBV9; no clear D gene. Germline loops: CDR1 SGDLS, CDR2 YYNGEE. The CDR3 contains 15 residues. The V and J ends lost 0 bases and 10 bases respectively, with 14 bases between them. The CDR3 sequence is CASSVAGNDGSPLHF. DNA for the CDR3: TGTGCCAGCAGCGTAGCGGGGAATGATGGATCACCCCTCCACTTT.

The chain uses TRBV5-1 and TRBJ2-7, with 10 bases lining up with TRBD2. This CDR3 contains 18 residues. Germline trimming cut 3 bases from V and 1 base from J; bases unmatched to any gene: 13. Germline V gene data show CDR1 as SGHRS and CDR2 as YFSETQ. CDR3 region: CASSSLASSGSRSYEQYF. For the CDR3, the DNA is TGCGCCAGCAGCTCCCTCGCGTCTAGCGGGAGTAGGTCCTACGAGCAGTACTTC.

The gene calls are TRBV5-4 and TRBJ2-2; D possibly corresponds to TRBD2 (6 bases). Trimming pared 5 bases from V and 3 bases from J, leaving 14 bases between. The V gene's germline CDR1 is SGHNT and CDR2 YYREEE (reference sequence). The CDR3 has 15 amino acids. CDR3 region: CASRVAGSDTGELFF. The CDR3 DNA reads as TGTGCCAGCAGGGTTGCCGGGAGCGACACCGGGGAGCTGTTTTTT.

The rearrangement links TRBV18 to TRBJ1-5; no firm D call. Germline CDR1 and CDR2: KGHSH and LQKENI. The CDR3 spans 15 residues. V lost 3 bases, J lost 0 bases, and 9 bases lay in between. CDR3 amino acids: CASSPDGISNQPQHF. DNA of the CDR3: TGTGCCAGCTCACCGGACGGGATTAGCAATCAGCCCCAGCATTTT.

The V and J genes are TRBV2 and TRBJ2-7; tentative D call: TRBD2 (5 bases). There are 13 residues in the CDR3. Between the trimmed V and J ends, which lost 8 bases and 3 bases, there was a span of 14 bases. Germline V gene lookup returns CDR1 SNHLY and CDR2 FYNNEI. This CDR3 is CASGSGDNYEQYF. The CDR3 DNA follows: TGTGCCAGCGGGAGCGGAGACAACTACGAGCAGTACTTC.